This TCR beta chain was captured in a study of shared T cell receptors in the human thymus. Only in-frame clones appear in the TCRdb table, and some are missing; sequencing was by immunoSEQ multiplex PCR. The sample records hundreds of thousands of clones, approximately 88% being singletons. The same sample was also studied in work on human thymus T cells. That paper states: Thymic and blood repertoires appeared to carry a bias in their V and J gene usage. Unrelated individuals were reported by related research to share highly overlapping thymic repertoires.

The receptor's source is a boy under two years old with a congenital heart defect. The sample taken for sequencing was thymocytes.

The CDR3 DNA reads TGTGCCAGCAATCTGAGAGTCCCGGGGACCGGGGAGCTGTTTTTT. Translating it yields CASNLRVPGTGELFF. The genes are TRBV2 and TRBJ2-2, with TRBD2 as a possible D gene (5 bases). The CDR3 length is 15 residues. CDR1 and CDR2 from the germline V gene are SNHLY and FYNNEI. V shed 7 bases and J shed 5 bases, with 17 bases lying between them.